One and the same sample provided the 21 T cell receptor beta chains below, sequenced in a study of T cells of healthy individuals. MiXCR was run by TCRdb on the 5' RACE reads, yielding one entry per CDR3 protein. This sample has 85,000 to 100,000 distinct CDR3 sequences; around 17% occur once, and the top ten carry roughly 6.1%. These receptors were taken from a human donor in good health.

V is TRBV7-2 and J is TRBJ2-3; weak D call: TRBD2 (8 bases). The CDR3 runs to 16 residues. V was cut by 4 bases and J by 8 bases, with 22 bases left in between. The V gene's germline CDR1 is SGHTA and CDR2 FQGNSA. The CDR3 here is CASSYGVGLGGGTQYF. The CDR3 DNA sequence: TGTGCCAGCAGCTACGGGGTGGGACTAGGGGGCGGTACGCAGTATTTT.

The chain couples TRBV7-2 to TRBJ2-5, with a tentative D call TRBD2 (6 bases). This CDR3 has 15 amino acids. Trimming stripped 2 bases from V and 2 bases from J, with 12 bases between. Germline V lookup: CDR1 SGHTA, CDR2 FQGNSA. The CDR3 is CASSLKWEVQETQYF. CDR3 nucleotides: TGTGCCAGCAGCTTAAAGTGGGAGGTACAAGAGACCCAGTACTTC.

This clonotype was counted ten times or more. The genes are TRBV27 and TRBJ2-4; 7 bases fit TRBD1. V lost 5 bases and J lost 0; bases outside the gene matches: 10. This CDR3 comprises 17 residues. Germline V gene sequence: CDR1 MNHEY, CDR2 SMNVEV (reference sequence). CDR3 coding DNA: TGTGCCAGCAGTCCACTATGGACAGGCGAAGCCAAAAACATTCAGTACTTC. Translated, it gives CASSPLWTGEAKNIQYF.

The sample holds a few counts of this clonotype. The chain couples TRBV29-1 to TRBJ2-1; D is undetermined. Germline CDR1 reads SQVTM; CDR2 reads ANQGSEA. Trimming took off 8 bases at V and 6 bases at J, with 11 bases between the two ends. The CDR3 extends over 11 amino acids. Here the CDR3 reads CSYVFSNEQFF. DNA of the CDR3: TGCAGCTATGTTTTCTCCAATGAGCAGTTCTTC.

The sample holds a few counts of this clonotype. The chain uses TRBV5-1 and TRBJ1-6; 7 bases match TRBD1. Germline V gene lookup returns CDR1 SGHRS and CDR2 YFSETQ. The length of the CDR3 is 15 residues. The trim removed 4 bases at V and 4 bases at J, leaving 5 bases unmatched. The CDR3: CASSGGQSYNSPLHF. CDR3 nucleotide sequence: TGCGCCAGCAGCGGGGGACAGTCGTATAATTCACCCCTCCACTTT.

The CDR3 region has the DNA TGTGCCAGCAGTCCGGACCTATTGACAGATTACTATGGCTACACCTTC. Its translation is CASSPDLLTDYYGYTF. The V gene is TRBV28, the J gene TRBJ1-2, with D possibly matching TRBD1 (5 bases). The germline V gene encodes CDR1 MDHEN and CDR2 SYDVKM. CDR3 length: 16 residues. V was shortened by 5 bases and J by 3 bases, with 19 bases between the two germline ends.

This clonotype occurred a few times. V gene TRBV7-2 combines with J gene TRBJ2-7; tentatively, D is TRBD1 (5 bases). Germline CDR1 reads SGHTA; CDR2 reads FQGNSA. The CDR3 covers 14 residues. Trimming left V 5 bases short and J 2 bases short, with 13 bases between. The CDR3 loop reads CASSPSTGPYEQYF. For the CDR3, the DNA is TGTGCCAGCAGCCCGAGTACAGGCCCCTACGAGCAGTACTTC.

This clonotype showed up many times. The rearrangement links TRBV7-3 to TRBJ2-1; 7 positions match TRBD1. Germline values: CDR1 SGHTA, CDR2 FQGTGA. The trim removed 5 bases at V and 9 bases at J, leaving 7 bases unmatched. CDR3 size: 13 residues. The CDR3: CASSPGTVGEQFF. CDR3 bases: TGTGCCAGCAGCCCGGGGACAGTCGGTGAGCAGTTCTTC.

The chain recombines TRBV5-1 with TRBJ2-7, with D possibly being TRBD2 (6 bases). CDR3 length equals 15 residues. Looked up from germline, CDR1 is SGHRS and CDR2 is YFSETQ. V lost 0 bases, J lost 2 bases, and 12 bases lay in between. CDR3 protein: CASSLVSSATYEQYF. The DNA of the CDR3 is TGCGCCAGCAGCTTGGTGTCTAGCGCAACCTACGAGCAGTACTTC.

V usage is TRBV11-2 and J usage is TRBJ2-3, with D possibly TRBD1 on 6 matching bases. The CDR3 is 16 amino acids. Per the germline V gene, CDR1 is SGHAT and CDR2 is FQNNGV. V was trimmed by 5 bases and J by 0 bases, leaving 15 bases between them. The chain's CDR3 is CASSAVAGVSTDTQYF. The DNA of the CDR3 is TGTGCCAGCAGCGCAGTAGCAGGGGTTAGCACAGATACGCAGTATTTT.

This clonotype was seen a few times. V is TRBV4-3 and J is TRBJ2-2; 7 bases are shared with TRBD1. This CDR3 comprises 14 residues. Germline loops: CDR1 LGHNA, CDR2 YSLEER. The ends lost 3 bases at V and 6 bases at J; junction bases unmatched: 4. CDR3 in DNA: TGCGCCAGCAGCCACGTTACAGGGGCCGGGGAGCTGTTTTTT. This sequence encodes CASSHVTGAGELFF.

The rearrangement uses TRBV6-6 and TRBJ2-1; D may be TRBD1 or TRBD2 (7 bases each). This CDR3 comprises 15 residues. Germline values: CDR1 MNHNY, CDR2 SVGAGI (reference sequence). Trimming took off 6 bases at V and 4 bases at J, with 16 bases between the two ends. The CDR3 DNA reads as TGTGCCAGCAGACCCAGCAGGGGGGGTTACAATGAGCAGTTCTTC. This sequence encodes CASRPSRGGYNEQFF.

This clonotype was detected many times. The chain links TRBV20-1 to TRBJ2-5, with D unclear. Germline V CDR1 and CDR2: DFQATT, SNEGSKA (reference sequence). The CDR3 covers 15 residues. Trimming removed 2 bases from V and 1 base from J, with 14 bases in between. This chain's CDR3 is CSARSVSTFQETQYF. Here the CDR3 DNA reads TGCAGTGCTAGATCCGTGTCGACCTTCCAAGAGACCCAGTACTTC.

This clonotype was seen more than once but under ten times. This chain uses TRBV4-1 with TRBJ2-2; D call uncertain. Trimming stripped 0 bases from V and 6 bases from J, with 11 bases between. Germline V lookup: CDR1 MGHRA, CDR2 YSYEKL. The CDR3 is made up of 15 amino acids. The CDR3 nucleotides read TGCGCCAGCAGCCAAGATCCAAGGTCCCCCGGGGAGCTGTTTTTT. Its translation is CASSQDPRSPGELFF.

The V call is TRBV28, the J call TRBJ2-1; the D is unclear. Germline CDR1 reads MDHEN; CDR2 reads SYDVKM. Deletions cut 7 bases from V and 2 bases from J, with 9 bases between. The CDR3 contains 13 residues. The CDR3 sequence is CASKGPTYNEQFF. CDR3 nucleotides: TGTGCCAGCAAGGGCCCCACCTACAATGAGCAGTTCTTC.

A few counts support this clonotype. The chain has TRBV11-1 and TRBJ1-1; no clear D gene. CDR1 SGHAT and CDR2 FQDESV come from the germline V gene (reference sequence). This CDR3 contains 12 residues. Trimming pared 3 bases from V and 3 bases from J, leaving 5 bases between. This CDR3 is CASSFKDTEAFF. The CDR3 DNA follows: TGTGCCAGCAGCTTCAAGGACACTGAAGCTTTCTTT.

This clonotype came up many times. The CDR3 bases are TGCAGCGATCCCAGGGGGGGAGGGACTGAAGCTTTCTTT. Residues: CSDPRGGGTEAFF. This rearrangement joins TRBV29-1 to TRBJ1-1; 7 nucleotides line up with TRBD1. Germline CDR1 and CDR2: SQVTM and ANQGSEA. The CDR3 is 13 amino acids. The trim removed 7 bases at V and 5 bases at J, leaving 10 bases unmatched.

V usage is TRBV5-1 and J usage is TRBJ2-3, with a possible D match to TRBD2 (6 bases). Looked up from germline, CDR1 is SGHRS and CDR2 is YFSETQ. The CDR3 covers 14 residues. V was pared by 7 bases and J by 5 bases, with 17 bases between. CDR3 protein: CASGSKLGGDTQYF. In DNA form, the CDR3 reads TGCGCCAGCGGCAGCAAACTCGGGGGAGATACGCAGTATTTT.

The chain employs TRBV29-1 and TRBJ2-2; D is ambiguous. Trimming removed 4 bases from V and 2 bases from J, with 11 bases in between. CDR1 is SQVTM and CDR2 is ANQGSEA in the germline V gene. This CDR3 has 14 residues. CDR3 amino acids: CSVAPDGNTGELFF. CDR3 DNA: TGCAGCGTTGCCCCGGACGGTAACACCGGGGAGCTGTTTTTT.

CDR3 nucleotides: TGTGCCAGCAGTTTTGGGATCGCAAGAGGGCTCCTCGATGAGCAGTTCTTC. It encodes CASSFGIARGLLDEQFF. The chain links TRBV12-3 or TRBV12-4 to TRBJ2-1; weak D call: TRBD2 (5 bases). This CDR3 spans 17 amino acids. Deletions cut 3 bases from V and 8 bases from J, with 23 bases between.

This clonotype was seen ten or more times. The rearrangement uses TRBV21-1 and TRBJ1-5; TRBD1, the D gene given by the table, was not confirmed from the DNA. TRBV21-1 is a pseudogene. The CDR3 runs to 15 residues. CDR3: CASSMGTYSNQPQHF. CDR3 sequence (DNA): TGTGCCAGCAGCATGGGGACGTATAGCAATCAGCCCCAGCATTTT.